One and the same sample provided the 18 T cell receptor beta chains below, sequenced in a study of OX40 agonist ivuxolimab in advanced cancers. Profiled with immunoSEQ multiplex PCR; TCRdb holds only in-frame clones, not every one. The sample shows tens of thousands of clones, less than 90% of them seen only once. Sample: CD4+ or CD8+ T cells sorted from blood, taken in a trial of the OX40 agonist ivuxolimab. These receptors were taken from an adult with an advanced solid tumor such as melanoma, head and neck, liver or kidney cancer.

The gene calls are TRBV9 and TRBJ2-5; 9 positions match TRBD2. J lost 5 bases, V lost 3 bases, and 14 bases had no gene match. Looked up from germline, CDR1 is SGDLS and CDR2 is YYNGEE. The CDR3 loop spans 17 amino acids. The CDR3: CASSAPTGTSFRETQYF. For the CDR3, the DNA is TGTGCCAGCAGCGCCCCTACCGGGACTAGCTTTCGTGAGACCCAGTACTTC.

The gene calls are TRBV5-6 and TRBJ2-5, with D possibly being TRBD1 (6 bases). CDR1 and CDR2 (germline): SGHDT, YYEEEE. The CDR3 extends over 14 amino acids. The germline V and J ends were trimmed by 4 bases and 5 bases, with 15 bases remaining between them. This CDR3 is CASSQRQAVETQYF. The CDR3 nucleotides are TGTGCCAGCAGCCAGAGACAGGCAGTGGAGACCCAGTACTTC. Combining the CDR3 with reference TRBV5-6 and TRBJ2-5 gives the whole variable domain DAGVTQSPTHLIKTRGQQVTLRCSPKSGHDTVSWYQQALGQGPQFIFQYYEEEERQRGNFPDRFSGHQFPNYSSELNVNALLLGDSALYLCASSQRQAVETQYFGPGTRLLVL.

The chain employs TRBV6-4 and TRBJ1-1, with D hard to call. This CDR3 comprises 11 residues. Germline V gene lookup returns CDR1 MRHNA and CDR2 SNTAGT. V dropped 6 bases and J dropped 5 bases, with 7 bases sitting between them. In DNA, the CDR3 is TGTGCCAGCAGGAGCGGAACTGAAGCTTTCTTT. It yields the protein CASRSGTEAFF.

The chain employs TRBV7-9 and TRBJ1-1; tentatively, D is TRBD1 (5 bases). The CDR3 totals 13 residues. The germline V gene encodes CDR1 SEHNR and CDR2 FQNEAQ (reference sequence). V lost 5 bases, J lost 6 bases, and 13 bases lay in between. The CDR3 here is CASSNQGVAEAFF. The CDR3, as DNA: TGTGCCAGCAGCAACCAGGGAGTCGCTGAAGCTTTCTTT. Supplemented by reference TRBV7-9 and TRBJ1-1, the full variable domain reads DTGVSQNPRHKITKRGQNVTFRCDPISEHNRLYWYRQTLGQGPEFLTYFQNEAQLEKSRLLSDRFSAERPKGSFSTLEIQRTEQGDSAMYLCASSNQGVAEAFFGQGTRLTVV.

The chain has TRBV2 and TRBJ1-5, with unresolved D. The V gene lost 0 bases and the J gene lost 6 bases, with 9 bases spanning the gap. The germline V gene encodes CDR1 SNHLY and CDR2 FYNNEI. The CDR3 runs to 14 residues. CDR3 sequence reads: CASSEASVSQPQHF. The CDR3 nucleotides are TGTGCCAGCAGTGAAGCGTCAGTCAGTCAGCCCCAGCATTTT.

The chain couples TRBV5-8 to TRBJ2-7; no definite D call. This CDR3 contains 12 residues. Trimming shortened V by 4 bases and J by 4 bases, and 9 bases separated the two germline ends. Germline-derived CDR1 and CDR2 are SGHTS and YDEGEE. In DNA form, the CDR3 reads TGTGCCAGCAGCATGGTGCGGTACGAGCAGTACTTC. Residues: CASSMVRYEQYF.

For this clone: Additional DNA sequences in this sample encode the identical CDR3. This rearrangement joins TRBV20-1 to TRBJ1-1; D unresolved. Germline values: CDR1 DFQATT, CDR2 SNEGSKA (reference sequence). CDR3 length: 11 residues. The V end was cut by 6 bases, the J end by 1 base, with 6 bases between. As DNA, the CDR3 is TGCAGTGCAGGCACGAACACTGAAGCTTTCTTT. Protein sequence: CSAGTNTEAFF.

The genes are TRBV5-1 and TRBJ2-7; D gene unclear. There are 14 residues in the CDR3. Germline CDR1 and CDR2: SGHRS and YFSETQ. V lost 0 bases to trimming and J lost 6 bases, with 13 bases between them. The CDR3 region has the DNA TGCGCCAGCAGCTTGGAATCCCAACTTCGCGAGCAGTACTTC. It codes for CASSLESQLREQYF.

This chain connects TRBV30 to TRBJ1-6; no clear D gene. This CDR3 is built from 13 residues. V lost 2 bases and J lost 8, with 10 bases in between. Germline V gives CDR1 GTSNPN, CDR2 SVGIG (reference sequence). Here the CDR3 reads CAWSLSEDSPLHF. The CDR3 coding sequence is TGTGCCTGGAGTTTGTCAGAAGATTCACCCCTCCACTTT.

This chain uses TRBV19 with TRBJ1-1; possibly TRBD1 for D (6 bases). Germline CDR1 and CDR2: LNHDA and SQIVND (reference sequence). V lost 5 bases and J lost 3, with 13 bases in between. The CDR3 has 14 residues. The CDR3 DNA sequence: TGTGCCAGTAGTGCCTACAGGGATGACACTGAAGCTTTCTTT. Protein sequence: CASSAYRDDTEAFF.

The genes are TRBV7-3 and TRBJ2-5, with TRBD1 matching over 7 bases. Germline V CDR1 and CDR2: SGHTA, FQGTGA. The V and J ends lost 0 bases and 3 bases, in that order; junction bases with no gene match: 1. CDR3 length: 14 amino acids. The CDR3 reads CASSLTGTEETQYF. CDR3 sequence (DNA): TGTGCCAGCAGCTTAACCGGGACAGAAGAGACCCAGTACTTC. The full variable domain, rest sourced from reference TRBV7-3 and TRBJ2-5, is GAGVSQTPSNKVTEKGKYVELRCDPISGHTALYWYRQSLGQGPEFLIYFQGTGAADDSGLPNDRFFAVRPEGSVSTLKIQRTERGDSAVYLCASSLTGTEETQYFGPGTRLLVL.

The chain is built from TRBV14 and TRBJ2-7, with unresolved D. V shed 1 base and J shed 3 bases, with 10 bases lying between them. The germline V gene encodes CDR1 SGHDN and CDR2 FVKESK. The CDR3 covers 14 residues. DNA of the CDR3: TGTGCCAGCAGCCAAGGTATAGGTTTCTACGAGCAGTACTTC. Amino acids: CASSQGIGFYEQYF. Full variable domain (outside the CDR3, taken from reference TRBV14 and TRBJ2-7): EAGVTQFPSHSVIEKGQTVTLRCDPISGHDNLYWYRRVMGKEIKFLLHFVKESKQDESGMPNNRFLAERTGGTYSTLKVQPAELEDSGVYFCASSQGIGFYEQYFGPGTRLTVT.

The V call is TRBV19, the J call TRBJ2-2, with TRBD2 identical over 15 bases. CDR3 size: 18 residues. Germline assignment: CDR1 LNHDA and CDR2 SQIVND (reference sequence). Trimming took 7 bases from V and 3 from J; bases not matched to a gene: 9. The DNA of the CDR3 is TGTGCCAGTAAGAGAGGACTAGCGGGGGGGTTCGACACCGGGGAGCTGTTTTTT. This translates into CASKRGLAGGFDTGELFF.

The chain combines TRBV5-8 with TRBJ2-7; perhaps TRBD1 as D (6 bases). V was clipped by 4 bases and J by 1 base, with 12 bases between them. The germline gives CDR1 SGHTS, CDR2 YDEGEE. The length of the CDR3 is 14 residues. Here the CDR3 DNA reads TGTGCCAGCAGCCTTACAGGGAGATCCTACGAGCAGTACTTC. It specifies CASSLTGRSYEQYF. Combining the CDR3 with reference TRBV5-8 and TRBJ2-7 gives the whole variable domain EAGVTQSPTHLIKTRGQQATLRCSPISGHTSVYWYQQALGLGLQFLLWYDEGEERNRGNFPPRFSGRQFPNYSSELNVNALELEDSALYLCASSLTGRSYEQYFGPGTRLTVT.

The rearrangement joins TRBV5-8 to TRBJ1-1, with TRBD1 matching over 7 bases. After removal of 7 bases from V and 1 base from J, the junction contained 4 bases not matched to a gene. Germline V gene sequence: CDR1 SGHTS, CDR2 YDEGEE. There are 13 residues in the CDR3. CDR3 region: CASQRDRNTEAFF. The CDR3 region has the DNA TGTGCCAGCCAGAGGGACAGGAACACTGAAGCTTTCTTT.

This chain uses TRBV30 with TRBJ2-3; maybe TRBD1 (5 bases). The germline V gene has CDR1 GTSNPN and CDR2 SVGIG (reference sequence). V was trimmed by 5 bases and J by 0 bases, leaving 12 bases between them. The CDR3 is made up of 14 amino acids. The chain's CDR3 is CAWGRTPSTDTQYF. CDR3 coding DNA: TGTGCCTGGGGCCGGACACCGAGCACAGATACGCAGTATTTT.

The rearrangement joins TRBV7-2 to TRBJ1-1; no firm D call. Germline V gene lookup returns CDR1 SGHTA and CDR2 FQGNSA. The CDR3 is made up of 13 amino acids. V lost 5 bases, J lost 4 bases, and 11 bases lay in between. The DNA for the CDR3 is TGTGCCAGCAGCCAAGGATTCGGCACTGAAGCTTTCTTT. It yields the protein CASSQGFGTEAFF.

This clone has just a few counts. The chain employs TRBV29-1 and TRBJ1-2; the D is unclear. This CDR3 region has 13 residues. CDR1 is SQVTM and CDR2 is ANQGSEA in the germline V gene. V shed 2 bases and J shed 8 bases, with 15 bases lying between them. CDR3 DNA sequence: TGCAGCGTTGAAAACGCAGATCGCGAGGGCTACACCTTC. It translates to CSVENADREGYTF.